This T cell receptor beta chain originates from a study of graft-versus-host responses after intestinal transplantation. Turning to the study itself: Transplants given to recipients were multivisceral, liver-intestinal, or isolated intestinal. All recipients got anti-thymocyte globulin induction, then tacrolimus and steroids for around three years.

Points on this clone: The antigen remains unidentified.

Regarding the study as a whole: Early after transplant, HvG declines were associated with peak levels of circulating GvH clones.

The CDR3 runs to 15 residues. Losses at the gene ends were 3 bases for V and 5 bases for J; bases not matched to a gene: 7. Germline CDR1 is SGHAT and CDR2 is FQNNGV. Profiling relied on immunoSEQ multiplex PCR, and the TCRdb table lists in-frame clones only, not all of them. The sample lists 80,000 or so clones, around 92% occurring once. The chain employs TRBV11-2 and TRBJ2-1, with TRBD1 matching over 7 bases. The TCR sequence derives from a human patient who received an intestinal transplant, so some T cells may come from the graft donor. This specimen was PBMCs, taken 98 days after intestinal transplantation. CDR3 DNA sequence: TGTGCCAGCAGCTTCCTACAGGGGATCCACAATGAGCAGTTCTTC. The encoded protein is CASSFLQGIHNEQFF.